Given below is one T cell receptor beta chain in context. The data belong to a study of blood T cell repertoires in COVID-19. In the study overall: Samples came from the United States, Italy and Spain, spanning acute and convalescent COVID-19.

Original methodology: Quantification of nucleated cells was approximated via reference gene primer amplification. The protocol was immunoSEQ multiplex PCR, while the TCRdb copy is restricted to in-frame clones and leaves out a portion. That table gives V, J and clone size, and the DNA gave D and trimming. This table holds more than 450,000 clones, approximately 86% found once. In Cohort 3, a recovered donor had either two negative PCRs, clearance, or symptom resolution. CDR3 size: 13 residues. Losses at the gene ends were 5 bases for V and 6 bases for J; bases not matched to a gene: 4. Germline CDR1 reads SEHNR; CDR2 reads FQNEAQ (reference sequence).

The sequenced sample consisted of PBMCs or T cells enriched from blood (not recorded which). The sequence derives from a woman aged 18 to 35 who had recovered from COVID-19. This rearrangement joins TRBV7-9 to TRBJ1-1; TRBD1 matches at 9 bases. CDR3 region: CASSPRTGAEAFF. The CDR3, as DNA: TGTGCCAGCAGCCCGAGGACAGGGGCTGAAGCTTTCTTT.